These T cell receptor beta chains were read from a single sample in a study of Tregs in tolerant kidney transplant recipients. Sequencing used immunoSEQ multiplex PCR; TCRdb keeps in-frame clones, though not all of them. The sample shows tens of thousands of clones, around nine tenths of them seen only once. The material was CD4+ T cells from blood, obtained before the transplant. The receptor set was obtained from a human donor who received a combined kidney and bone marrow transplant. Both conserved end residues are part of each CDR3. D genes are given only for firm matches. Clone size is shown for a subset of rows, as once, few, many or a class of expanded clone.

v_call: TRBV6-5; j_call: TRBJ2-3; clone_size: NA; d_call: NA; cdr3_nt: TGTGCCAGCAGTTGGTCGGGACTCCAGGCAGATACGCAGTATTTT; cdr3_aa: CASSWSGLQADTQYF
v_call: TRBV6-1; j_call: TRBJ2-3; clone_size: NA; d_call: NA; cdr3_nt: TGTGCCAGCAGTGACACTAGCATAGCGGCAGATACGCAGTATTTT; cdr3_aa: CASSDTSIAADTQYF
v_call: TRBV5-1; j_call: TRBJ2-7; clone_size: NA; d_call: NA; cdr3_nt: TGCGCCAGCAGCTTGGGGGGCGTGGACATCGGCTACGAGCAGTACTTC; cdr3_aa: CASSLGGVDIGYEQYF
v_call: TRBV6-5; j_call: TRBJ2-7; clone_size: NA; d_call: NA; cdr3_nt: TGTGCCAGCAGACAGGGCCCCTACGAGCAGTACTTC; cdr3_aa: CASRQGPYEQYF
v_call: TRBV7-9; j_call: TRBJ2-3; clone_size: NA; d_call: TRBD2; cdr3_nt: TGTGCCAGCAGCTTAGTCTACCTAGCGGGGGACACAGATACGCAGTATTTT; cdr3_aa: CASSLVYLAGDTDTQYF
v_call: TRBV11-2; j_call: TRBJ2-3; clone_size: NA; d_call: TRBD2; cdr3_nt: TGTGCCAGCACAGCTAGCGGGAGTACGCAGTATTTT; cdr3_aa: CASTASGSTQYF
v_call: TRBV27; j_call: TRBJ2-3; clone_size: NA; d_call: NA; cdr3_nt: TGTGCCAGCAGTTTAAGACCAGGGGTGAGGGCCACAGATACGCAGTATTTT; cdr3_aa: CASSLRPGVRATDTQYF
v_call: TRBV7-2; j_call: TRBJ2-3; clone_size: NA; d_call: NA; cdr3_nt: TGTGCCAGCAGCCCCCCCCCGGGGGATACGCAGTATTTT; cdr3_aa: CASSPPPGDTQYF
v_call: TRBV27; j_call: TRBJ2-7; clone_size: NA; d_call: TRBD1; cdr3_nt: TGTGCCAGCAGTTTAGAGGGGGCGCGTGTGGCCGAGCAGTACTTC; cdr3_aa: CASSLEGARVAEQYF
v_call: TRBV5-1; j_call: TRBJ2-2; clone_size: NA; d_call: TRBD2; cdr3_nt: TGCGCCAGCAGCTTGGAGCTAGCGGGATACACCGGGGAGCTGTTTTTT; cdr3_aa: CASSLELAGYTGELFF
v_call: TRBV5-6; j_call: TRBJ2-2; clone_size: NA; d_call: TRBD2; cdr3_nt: TGTGCCAGCAGCTCGCCGATCCTAGCGGGAAACACCGGGGAGCTGTTTTTT; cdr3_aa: CASSSPILAGNTGELFF
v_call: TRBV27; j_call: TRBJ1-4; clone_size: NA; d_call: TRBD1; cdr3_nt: TGTGCCAGCAGTAACTACAGGGGGGAGTATGAAAAACTGTTTTTT; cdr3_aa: CASSNYRGEYEKLFF
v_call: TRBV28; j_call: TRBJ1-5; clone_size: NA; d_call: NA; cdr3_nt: TGTGCCAGCAGTCAAGGGGGAGGGGCCAATCAGCCCCAGCATTTT; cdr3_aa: CASSQGGGANQPQHF
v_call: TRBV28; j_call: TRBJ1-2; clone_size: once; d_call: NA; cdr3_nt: TGTGCCAGCAGTTACCTCGGGGGAACCTATGGCTACACCTTC; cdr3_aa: CASSYLGGTYGYTF
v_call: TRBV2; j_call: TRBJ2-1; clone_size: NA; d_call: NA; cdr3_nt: TGTGCCAGCACCTTAAGTGGAGGGAGAGGCGAGCAGTTCTTC; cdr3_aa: CASTLSGGRGEQFF
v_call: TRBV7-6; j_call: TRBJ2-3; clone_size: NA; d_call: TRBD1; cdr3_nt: TGTGCCAGCAGCCCCGGGACAGGTTGGGACACAGATACGCAGTATTTT; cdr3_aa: CASSPGTGWDTDTQYF
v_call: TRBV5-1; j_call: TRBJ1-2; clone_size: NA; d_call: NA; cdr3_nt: TGCGCCAGCAGCTTGGATGGTCGGGAATCGGATGGCTACACCTTC; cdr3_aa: CASSLDGRESDGYTF
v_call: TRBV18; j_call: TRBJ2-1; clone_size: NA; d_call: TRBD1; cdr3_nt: TGTGCCAGCTCACCACCGGGACAGGCTGCCTACAATGAGCAGTTCTTC; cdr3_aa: CASSPPGQAAYNEQFF
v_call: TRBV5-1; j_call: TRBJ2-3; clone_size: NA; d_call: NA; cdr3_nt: TGCGCCAGCAGCTCTGGACAGAGCACAGATACGCAGTATTTT; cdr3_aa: CASSSGQSTDTQYF
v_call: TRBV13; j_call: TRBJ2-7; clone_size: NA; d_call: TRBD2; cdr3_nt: TGTGCCAGCAGCTCCCGGACTAGTATCTACGAGCAGTACTTC; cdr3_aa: CASSSRTSIYEQYF
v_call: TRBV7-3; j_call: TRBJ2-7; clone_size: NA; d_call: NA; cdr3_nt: TGTGCCAGCAGCTTAAGTGCAGGGGCACTATACGAGCAGTACTTC; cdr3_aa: CASSLSAGALYEQYF
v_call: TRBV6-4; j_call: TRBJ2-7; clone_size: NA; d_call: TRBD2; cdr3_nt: TGTGCCAGCAGTGAACGACTAGCGGGAACCTACGAGCAGTACTTC; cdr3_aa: CASSERLAGTYEQYF
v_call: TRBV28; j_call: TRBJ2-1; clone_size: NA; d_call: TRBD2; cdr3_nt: TGTGCCAGCACCCCAGCGGGAGCAGTTGATGAGCAGTTCTTC; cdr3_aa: CASTPAGAVDEQFF
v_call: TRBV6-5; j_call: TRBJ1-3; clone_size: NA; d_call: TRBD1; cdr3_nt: TGTGCCAGCAGTATACAGGGGGATGGAAACACCATATATTTT; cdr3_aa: CASSIQGDGNTIYF
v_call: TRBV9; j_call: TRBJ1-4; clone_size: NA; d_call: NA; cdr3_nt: TGTGCCAGCAGCGTAACGCGCACAGGGTATGAAAAACTGTTTTTT; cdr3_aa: CASSVTRTGYEKLFF
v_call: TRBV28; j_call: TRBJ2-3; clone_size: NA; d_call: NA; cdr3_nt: TGTGCCAGCAGTTTCCTATACGGGGAGGCGGGTAGGACAGATACGCAGTATTTT; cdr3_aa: CASSFLYGEAGRTDTQYF